The 13 T cell receptor beta chains below come from one sample, sequenced in a study of blood T cell repertoires in COVID-19. This table comes from immunoSEQ multiplex PCR, and its TCRdb copy is limited to in-frame clones, with some not included. This table holds roughly 190,000 clones, under 80% found once. The specimen sequenced was PBMCs or T cells enriched from blood (not recorded which). These receptors came from a woman in her forties or fifties with acute COVID-19.

The chain combines TRBV7-2 with TRBJ2-2; tentative D call: TRBD2 (6 bases). Germline lookup yields CDR1 SGHTA and CDR2 FQGNSA. Trimming shortened V by 2 bases and J by 0 bases, and 7 bases separated the two germline ends. The CDR3 has 15 amino acids. The CDR3 DNA follows: TGTGCCAGCAGCTTATCGGGGGCGAACACCGGGGAGCTGTTTTTT. This translates into CASSLSGANTGELFF.

The V gene is TRBV27, the J gene TRBJ2-1; perhaps TRBD1 as D (6 bases). The CDR3 length is 14 residues. V was shortened by 3 bases and J by 4 bases, with 10 bases between the two germline ends. The germline V gene has CDR1 MNHEY and CDR2 SMNVEV (reference sequence). The CDR3 protein is CASSLDRNYNEQFF. The CDR3, as DNA: TGTGCCAGCAGTTTGGACAGAAATTACAATGAGCAGTTCTTC.

J is TRBJ1-2 and V is TRBV4-1, with 8 bases matching TRBD1. Germline CDR1 reads MGHRA; CDR2 reads YSYEKL. The CDR3 spans 14 residues. With 4 bases clipped from V and 7 bases from J, the junction kept 8 bases outside the gene matches. CDR3: CASSRTGGMGGYTF. CDR3 DNA: TGCGCCAGCAGCCGAACAGGGGGAATGGGTGGCTACACCTTC.

This clone is a singleton in its sample. V is TRBV14 and J is TRBJ2-2; D is perhaps TRBD1 (6 bases). The CDR3 runs to 16 residues. CDR1 SGHDN and CDR2 FVKESK come from the germline V gene. The V gene lost 8 bases and the J gene lost 1 base, with 17 bases spanning the gap. CDR3 bases: TGTGCCAGCGGGGGACCGACAGGACTGAACACCGGGGAGCTGTTTTTT. This encodes CASGGPTGLNTGELFF.

The rearrangement uses TRBV18 and TRBJ2-7; a possible D gene is TRBD1 (5 bases). Trimming cost V 3 bases and J 1 base, with 7 bases left between them. Looked up from germline, CDR1 is KGHSH and CDR2 is LQKENI. This CDR3 contains 13 residues. CDR3 sequence: CASSPTVSYEQYV. In nucleotides, the CDR3 is TGTGCCAGCTCACCGACAGTTTCCTACGAGCAGTACGTC.

The rearrangement uses TRBV2 and TRBJ1-6; possibly TRBD1 for D (5 bases). V was cut by 7 bases and J by 6 bases, with 10 bases left in between. CDR1 is SNHLY and CDR2 is FYNNEI in the germline V gene. CDR3 length: 13 amino acids. The CDR3 coding sequence is TGTGCCAGCATGTACGGGGGTAATTCACCCCTCCACTTT. It specifies CASMYGGNSPLHF.

This sequence joins TRBV7-8 and TRBJ2-5; D is possibly TRBD1 (5 bases). V was shortened by 2 bases and J by 4 bases, with 8 bases between the two germline ends. The CDR3 extends over 13 amino acids. Looked up from germline, CDR1 is SGHVS and CDR2 is FQNEAQ. This CDR3 reads CASSLWQGETQYF. CDR3 DNA: TGTGCCAGCAGCTTATGGCAGGGAGAGACCCAGTACTTC.

The chain employs TRBV5-1 and TRBJ1-2, with D perhaps TRBD1 (5 bases). Looked up from germline, CDR1 is SGHRS and CDR2 is YFSETQ. V lost 0 bases to trimming and J lost 4 bases, with 19 bases between them. This CDR3 comprises 17 residues. The CDR3 bases are TGCGCCAGCAGCTTGGCCCCCAGGGCTAGGGGTAGCTATGGCTACACCTTC. Its protein product is CASSLAPRARGSYGYTF.

The CDR3 spells CARRGGQETQYF. Written as DNA, the CDR3 is TGCGCCAGGCGGGGGGGGCAAGAGACCCAGTACTTC. V usage is TRBV5-1 and J usage is TRBJ2-5, with 9 nucleotides matching TRBD2. Germline loops: CDR1 SGHRS, CDR2 YFSETQ. V shed 8 bases and J 2 bases; nucleotides not matched to a gene: 1. The CDR3 contains 12 residues.

The genes are TRBV6-5 and TRBJ1-1; D gene ambiguous. The CDR3 runs to 15 residues. Germline CDR1 and CDR2: MNHEY and SVGAGI. The ends were cut back, 4 bases at V and 0 bases at J, with 12 bases in the middle. The CDR3 region is CASSFSRYMNTEAFF. In DNA, the CDR3 is TGTGCCAGCAGTTTCAGTCGATACATGAACACTGAAGCTTTCTTT.

This chain uses TRBV12-5 with TRBJ1-2, with D unresolved. The CDR3 runs to 14 residues. Germline assignment: CDR1 LGHNT and CDR2 FRNRAP. V lost 6 bases and J 6 bases, leaving 17 bases between the germline ends. This chain's CDR3 is CASGPGIYRDGYTF. The CDR3 nucleotides are TGTGCTAGTGGCCCCGGGATCTACCGGGATGGCTACACCTTC.

The genes are TRBV1 and TRBJ2-5; TRBD2 was called by the table and not checked on the DNA. TRBV1 has pseudogene status. The CDR3 length is 14 residues. DNA for the CDR3: TGCACCAGCAGCCAAGATCGGGAGCATGAGACCCAGTACTTC. Protein: CTSSQDREHETQYF.

This chain joins TRBV7-2 and TRBJ2-2; TRBD1 aligns across 7 bases. The trim removed 1 base at V and 5 bases at J, leaving 4 bases unmatched. Germline CDR1 SGHTA, CDR2 FQGNSA. The CDR3 runs to 15 residues. In DNA, the CDR3 is TGTGCCAGCAGCTTAGTAGCCAGGGGGACCGGGGAGCTGTTTTTT. Protein sequence: CASSLVARGTGELFF.